Listed below are T cell receptor beta chains from one sample, sequenced in a study of post-analysis software for immune sequencing data. TCRdb re-called the PCR reads through MiXCR, storing one row per CDR3 protein. The top ten hold around an eighth of the sample, which has some 450,000 distinct CDR3 sequences, nearly 45% seen once. Sequenced sample: blood. The source is a girl between 10 and 17 years old with multiple sclerosis. CDR3s include the opening cysteine and the closing phenylalanine or tryptophan. The order of the fields is D gene, V gene, J gene, CDR3 protein. D genes are given only for firm matches.

d_gene: -; v_gene: TRBV11-1; j_gene: TRBJ2-1; CDR3aa: CASNKYESSYNEQFF
d_gene: -; v_gene: TRBV29-1; j_gene: TRBJ2-7; CDR3aa: CSARYSYEQYF
d_gene: -; v_gene: TRBV21-1; j_gene: TRBJ1-2; CDR3aa: CASRSVYGYTF
d_gene: TRBD2; v_gene: TRBV12-3/TRBV12-4; j_gene: TRBJ2-1; CDR3aa: CASSSHSGASSYNEQFF
d_gene: TRBD2; v_gene: TRBV3-1; j_gene: TRBJ2-1; CDR3aa: CASSFTPGLAGVGNEQFF
d_gene: -; v_gene: TRBV4-2; j_gene: TRBJ1-5; CDR3aa: CASSQDQGPESNQPQHF
d_gene: TRBD2; v_gene: TRBV12-3/TRBV12-4; j_gene: TRBJ2-5; CDR3aa: CASSLGLARFSQETQYF
d_gene: -; v_gene: TRBV28; j_gene: TRBJ1-4; CDR3aa: CASLGEEATNEKLFF
d_gene: -; v_gene: TRBV27; j_gene: TRBJ2-1; CDR3aa: CASSLLRDNYNEQFF
d_gene: TRBD2; v_gene: TRBV20-1; j_gene: TRBJ2-1; CDR3aa: CSASMQRGHNEQFF
d_gene: TRBD2; v_gene: TRBV5-1; j_gene: TRBJ2-1; CDR3aa: CASSPPTSEGDEQFF
d_gene: TRBD1; v_gene: TRBV7-3; j_gene: TRBJ1-2; CDR3aa: CASSSTGGAGYTF
d_gene: -; v_gene: TRBV5-1; j_gene: TRBJ2-1; CDR3aa: CASSPNKGSSYNEQFF
d_gene: TRBD2; v_gene: TRBV3-1; j_gene: TRBJ2-1; CDR3aa: CASRASGAHNEQFF
d_gene: -; v_gene: TRBV18; j_gene: TRBJ1-2; CDR3aa: CASSPNLRIDYGYTF
d_gene: -; v_gene: TRBV15; j_gene: TRBJ1-4; CDR3aa: CATSRDQIEKLFF
d_gene: -; v_gene: TRBV9; j_gene: TRBJ2-7; CDR3aa: CASSPTTGKWNEQYF
d_gene: -; v_gene: TRBV7-2; j_gene: TRBJ2-1; CDR3aa: CASSSAPRDEQFF
d_gene: TRBD1; v_gene: TRBV30; j_gene: TRBJ2-1; CDR3aa: CAFPRTGTIYNEQFF
d_gene: -; v_gene: TRBV18; j_gene: TRBJ2-5; CDR3aa: CASSPPGRRETQYF
d_gene: TRBD1; v_gene: TRBV25-1; j_gene: TRBJ1-6; CDR3aa: CASRERTGDNSPLHF
d_gene: TRBD2; v_gene: TRBV7-2; j_gene: -; CDR3aa: CASSLGTRSLGEQYF
d_gene: -; v_gene: TRBV20-1; j_gene: TRBJ1-1; CDR3aa: CSARVLGRQNTEAFF
d_gene: TRBD2; v_gene: TRBV20-1; j_gene: TRBJ2-7; CDR3aa: CSAPSGRAYEQYF
d_gene: TRBD2; v_gene: TRBV28; j_gene: -; CDR3aa: CASSLVTSGNVHEQYF
d_gene: -; v_gene: TRBV12-3/TRBV12-4; j_gene: TRBJ2-5; CDR3aa: CASSLVSKGNNEQYF
d_gene: -; v_gene: TRBV27; j_gene: TRBJ2-5; CDR3aa: CASSSPTLQETQYF
d_gene: TRBD1; v_gene: TRBV5-6; j_gene: TRBJ1-2; CDR3aa: CASSMTGSAYGYTF
d_gene: TRBD1; v_gene: TRBV29-1; j_gene: TRBJ1-2; CDR3aa: CSVEDRPLGNYGYTF
d_gene: -; v_gene: TRBV4-1; j_gene: TRBJ2-3; CDR3aa: CASSQLPGRLADTQYF
d_gene: TRBD1; v_gene: TRBV5-7; j_gene: TRBJ1-5; CDR3aa: CASSPQGAGQPQHF
d_gene: TRBD1; v_gene: TRBV6-6; j_gene: TRBJ1-2; CDR3aa: CASSRGQDYGYTF
d_gene: -; v_gene: TRBV4-3; j_gene: TRBJ1-2; CDR3aa: CASSHVGTGYGYTF
d_gene: TRBD1; v_gene: TRBV2; j_gene: TRBJ2-5; CDR3aa: CASRRTGARTAETQYF
d_gene: -; v_gene: TRBV20-1; j_gene: TRBJ2-7; CDR3aa: CSAEQGSSYEQYF
d_gene: -; v_gene: TRBV3-1; j_gene: TRBJ1-5; CDR3aa: CASSSTRRGSEPQHF
d_gene: -; v_gene: TRBV11-2; j_gene: TRBJ1-1; CDR3aa: CASSPVRGRGTEAFF
d_gene: TRBD2; v_gene: TRBV7-2; j_gene: TRBJ2-1; CDR3aa: CASSKAGSYNEQFF
d_gene: -; v_gene: TRBV4-2; j_gene: TRBJ1-2; CDR3aa: CASSSPGKGVPGYTF
d_gene: -; v_gene: TRBV2; j_gene: TRBJ2-1; CDR3aa: CASSVSLYNEQFF
d_gene: -; v_gene: TRBV20-1; j_gene: TRBJ2-1; CDR3aa: CSARLWGSYNEQFF
d_gene: -; v_gene: TRBV4-2; j_gene: TRBJ2-5; CDR3aa: CASSQGYSGVGETQYF
d_gene: TRBD2; v_gene: TRBV12-3/TRBV12-4; j_gene: TRBJ2-2; CDR3aa: CASRGGTSGVGTGELFF
d_gene: TRBD1; v_gene: TRBV20-1; j_gene: TRBJ1-1; CDR3aa: CSARPGTGGAEAFF
d_gene: TRBD1; v_gene: TRBV11-1; j_gene: TRBJ1-1; CDR3aa: CASSSRGGYRNTEAFF
d_gene: -; v_gene: TRBV24-1; j_gene: TRBJ2-6; CDR3aa: CATSDGHEGSGANVLTF
d_gene: -; v_gene: TRBV5-1; j_gene: TRBJ1-1; CDR3aa: CASSGEASGNTEAFF
d_gene: -; v_gene: TRBV29-1; j_gene: TRBJ2-5; CDR3aa: CSVEFGWKSSGETQYF
d_gene: -; v_gene: TRBV7-2; j_gene: TRBJ2-7; CDR3aa: CASSFSSEQYF
d_gene: TRBD2; v_gene: TRBV29-1; j_gene: TRBJ2-1; CDR3aa: CSVPGTSGRGAYNEQFF